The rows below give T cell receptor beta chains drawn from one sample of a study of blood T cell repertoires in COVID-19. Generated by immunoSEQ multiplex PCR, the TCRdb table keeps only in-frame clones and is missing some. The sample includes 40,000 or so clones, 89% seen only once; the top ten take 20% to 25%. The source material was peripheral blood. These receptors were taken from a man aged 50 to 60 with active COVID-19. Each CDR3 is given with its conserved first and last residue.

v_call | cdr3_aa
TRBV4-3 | CASSQGWTSGIPDTQYF
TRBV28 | CASVSEQGWGEQYF
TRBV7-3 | CASSPNPRTSRETQYF
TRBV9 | CASSVVSGSRDTQYF
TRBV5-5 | CASSLRRESNEQFF
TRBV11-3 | CASSPSEGISENIQYF
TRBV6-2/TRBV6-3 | CASRPLAGISYEQYF
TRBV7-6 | CASSLERDRGSGANVLTF
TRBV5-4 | CASSLRDYEQYF
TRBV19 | CASSIIGANTGELFF
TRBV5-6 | CASSPTGNYGYTF
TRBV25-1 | CASSDKWGDRGYF
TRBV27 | CATRGGRVNGEQFF
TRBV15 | CATSRDQPGLAGAQYF
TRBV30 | CAWSVRTSGPYNEQFF
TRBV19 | CASSIPHLGQGNEQFF
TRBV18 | CASSPPLMTSGVSYEQYF
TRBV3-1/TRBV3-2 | CASSVSGESYEQYF
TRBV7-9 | CASSLAPGGSGRPYEQYF
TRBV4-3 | CASSQDAATGGSAQHF
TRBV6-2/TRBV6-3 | CASSYTGSGANVLTF
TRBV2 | CASSANLGGTGSGYTF
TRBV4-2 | CASSQEAGVNTGELFF
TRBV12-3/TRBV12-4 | CASSVPSSYEQYF
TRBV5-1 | CASSLVGGYGYTF
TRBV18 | CASSPPGTSSYEQYF
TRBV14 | CASSPYNVNTEAFF
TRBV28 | CASSLAGTVGANVLTF
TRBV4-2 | CASSLKRGLEYEQYF
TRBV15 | CATSRAQGAEQYF
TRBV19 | CASSITGGGYTF
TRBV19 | CASSPRIAAYEQFF
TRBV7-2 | CASSRDRDAGNTIYF
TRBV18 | CASSRSGQVYEQYF
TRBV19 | CASSQQGAGGQPQHF
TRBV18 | CASSLSISVYTDTQYF
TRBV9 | CASSDPGVTGGGNTIYF
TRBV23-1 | CASSQRDIPLNQPQHF
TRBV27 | CASSLAGGISYNEQFF
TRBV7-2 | CASSLVGTGDTQYF
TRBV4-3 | CASSQVLATSGANVLTF
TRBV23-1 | CASSQGVRGTLAGTLYEQYF
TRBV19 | CASSIGRVNTEAFF
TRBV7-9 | CASSLAGTSPSPAQYF
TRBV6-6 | CASEAASGSSHEQYF
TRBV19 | CASSAGTSGYKNIQYF
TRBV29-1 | CSVMDRQGTEAFF
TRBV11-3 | CASSSGTGGSEQYF
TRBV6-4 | CASSDGGKDEQFF
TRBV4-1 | CASSQELRTSTDTQYF
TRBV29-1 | CSVDSGVGYGYTF
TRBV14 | CASSLTSGMYNEQFF
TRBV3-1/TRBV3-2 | CASSPFGLLNYGYTF
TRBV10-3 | CAISDMGREIQYF
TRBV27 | CASEALPFGGTQYF